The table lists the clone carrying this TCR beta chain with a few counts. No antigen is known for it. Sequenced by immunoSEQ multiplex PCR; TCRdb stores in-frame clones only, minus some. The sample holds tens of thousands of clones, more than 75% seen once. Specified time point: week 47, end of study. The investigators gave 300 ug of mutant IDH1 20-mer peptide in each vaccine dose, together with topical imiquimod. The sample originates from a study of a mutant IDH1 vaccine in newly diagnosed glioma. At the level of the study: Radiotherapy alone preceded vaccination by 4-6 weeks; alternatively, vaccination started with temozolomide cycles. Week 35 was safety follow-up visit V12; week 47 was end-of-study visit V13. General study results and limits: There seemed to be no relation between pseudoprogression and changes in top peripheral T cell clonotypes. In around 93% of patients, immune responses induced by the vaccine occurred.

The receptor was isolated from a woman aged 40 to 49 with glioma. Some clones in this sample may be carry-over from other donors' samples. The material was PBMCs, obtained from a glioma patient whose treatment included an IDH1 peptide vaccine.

The CDR3 region is CASSSRETQYF. DNA of the CDR3: TGTGCCAGCAGCTCCAGGGAGACCCAGTACTTC. The J gene is TRBJ2-5, the V gene TRBV7-8, with unresolved D. CDR3 length: 11 amino acids. Trimming removed 4 bases from V and 5 bases from J, with 5 bases in between. Germline values: CDR1 SGHVS, CDR2 FQNEAQ. The variable domain in full, with the rest retrieved from reference TRBV7-8 and TRBJ2-5, is GAGVSQSPRYKVAKRGQDVALRCDPISGHVSLFWYQQALGQGPEFLTYFQNEAQLDKSGLPSDRFFAERPEGSVSTLKIQRTQQEDSAVYLCASSSRETQYFGPGTRLLVL.